This TCR beta chain stems from a study of blood T cell repertoires in COVID-19. The CDR3 has 14 amino acids. Per germline, CDR1 LNHDA and CDR2 SQIVND (reference sequence). The ends lost 7 bases at V and 8 bases at J; junction bases unmatched: 9. The table came from immunoSEQ multiplex PCR; TCRdb's copy has only in-frame clones and leaves some out. This sample has approximately 67,000 clones; around 86% occur once, and the top ten carry 8.3%. This chain joins TRBV19 and TRBJ1-3, with 9 nucleotides matching TRBD1. The sequencing sample was made of peripheral blood. This TCR derives from a man between 45 and 60 years old with active COVID-19. The CDR3 is CASKVGQGSDTIYF. Here the CDR3 DNA reads TGTGCCAGTAAAGTGGGACAGGGATCGGACACCATATATTTT.